Following are 30 T cell receptor beta chains from one sample sequenced in a study of OX40 agonist ivuxolimab in advanced cancers. Clones were sequenced by immunoSEQ multiplex PCR, and TCRdb holds only the in-frame ones, with some missing. The table has about 67,000 clones, roughly nine tenths seen once. Material: CD4+ or CD8+ T cells sorted from blood, obtained in a trial of the OX40 agonist ivuxolimab. The receptors were sampled from an adult with an advanced solid tumor such as melanoma, head and neck, liver or kidney cancer.

This rearrangement joins TRBV12-5 to TRBJ2-5; TRBD2 aligns across 7 bases. CDR1 is LGHNT and CDR2 is FRNRAP in the germline V gene. CDR3 length: 15 residues. Unmatched junction bases numbered 11, after V lost 5 bases and J lost 5 bases. The CDR3 DNA follows: TGTGCTAGTGGTCGAGGGGCGGGAGTAGGGGAGACCCAGTACTTC. This translates into CASGRGAGVGETQYF.

Here the CDR3 reads CASSLSGVQTQYF. The CDR3 DNA follows: TGTGCCAGCAGTTTATCCGGGGTCCAGACGCAGTATTTT. The V and J genes are TRBV27 and TRBJ2-3, with D tentatively TRBD2 (5 bases). V lost 0 bases and J lost 9, with 10 bases in between. Germline V lookup: CDR1 MNHEY, CDR2 SMNVEV (reference sequence). The CDR3 runs 13 residues.

This chain links TRBV5-1 with TRBJ2-2; 8 bases line up with TRBD2. Unmatched junction bases numbered 6, after V lost 4 bases and J lost 1 base. The CDR3 length is 16 residues. CDR1 SGHRS and CDR2 YFSETQ come from the germline V gene. CDR3 DNA: TGCGCCAGCAGCCCGGGACTAGGGGGGAACACCGGGGAGCTGTTTTTT. This translates into CASSPGLGGNTGELFF.

The rearrangement links TRBV12-5 to TRBJ1-5; D gene uncertain. V was trimmed by 11 bases and J by 2 bases, leaving 16 bases between them. The CDR3 extends over 14 amino acids. The germline V gene has CDR1 LGHNT and CDR2 FRNRAP. The chain's CDR3 is CASSGWGGNQPQHF. The DNA for the CDR3 is TGTGCTTCCTCCGGCTGGGGAGGCAATCAGCCCCAGCATTTT.

The chain carries TRBV29-1 and TRBJ2-1, with D hard to call. The germline CDR1 and CDR2 sequences are SQVTM and ANQGSEA. The CDR3 has 12 residues. V was cut by 5 bases and J by 4 bases, with 9 bases left in between. CDR3 residues: CSVRVSYNEQFF. The CDR3 nucleotides read TGCAGCGTTAGAGTATCGTACAATGAGCAGTTCTTC.

This sequence joins TRBV19 and TRBJ2-5; TRBD2 matches at 9 bases. The last part of the DNA fits TRBJ2-7 better; the J call may be wrong. This CDR3 region has 13 residues. Germline values: CDR1 LNHDA, CDR2 SQIVND (reference sequence). For the CDR3, the DNA is TGTGCCAGTAGCCTAGCGGGATCCTACGAGCAGTACTTC. This encodes CASSLAGSYEQYF.

The chain couples TRBV11-3 to TRBJ2-4; a weak D match, TRBD1 (6 bases). Germline V gene sequence: CDR1 SGHNT, CDR2 YENEEA. V shed 2 bases and J shed 8 bases, with 10 bases lying between them. The CDR3 totals 13 residues. DNA of the CDR3: TGTGCCAGCAGCTTAACAGGGATGCACATTCAGTACTTC. Encoded protein: CASSLTGMHIQYF.

This clone was counted between two and nine times. The chain is built from TRBV4-1 and TRBJ1-5; D uncertain. The CDR3 sequence is 16 residues long. Germline CDR1 and CDR2: MGHRA and YSYEKL. V lost 1 base to trimming and J lost 4 bases, with 14 bases between them. The CDR3 DNA is TGCGCCAGCAGCCAAGGCCTGAACAGAGAAAATCAGCCCCAGCATTTT. It codes for CASSQGLNRENQPQHF.

This sequence joins TRBV4-2 and TRBJ2-7; the D gene is possibly TRBD1 (5 bases). The CDR3 is 15 amino acids. Trimming pared 1 base from V and 5 bases from J, leaving 15 bases between. Germline assignment: CDR1 LGHNA and CDR2 YNFKEQ. The CDR3 here is CASSQVRSGWNEQYF. CDR3 DNA sequence: TGTGCCAGCAGCCAAGTAAGGTCAGGGTGGAACGAGCAGTACTTC.

The chain is built from TRBV7-8 and TRBJ2-5; 8 nucleotides match TRBD2. Germline V gives CDR1 SGHVS, CDR2 FQNEAQ. V shed 5 bases, J shed 1 base, and the junction held 3 bases outside the gene matches. The length of the CDR3 is 14 residues. CDR3 in amino acids: CASSVREGQETQYF. DNA for the CDR3: TGTGCCAGCAGCGTTCGGGAGGGCCAAGAGACCCAGTACTTC.

This clone has only one observation. The chain links TRBV6-1 to TRBJ1-1, with D possibly TRBD1 on 5 matching bases. CDR3 length: 12 residues. Trimming shortened V by 7 bases and J by 3 bases, and 9 bases separated the two germline ends. CDR1 and CDR2 (germline): MNHNS, SASEGT. This CDR3 is CASKTRDTEAFF. The CDR3, as DNA: TGTGCCAGCAAGACCAGGGACACTGAAGCTTTCTTT.

The rearrangement links TRBV29-1 to TRBJ2-7, with D perhaps TRBD1 (6 bases). The CDR3 runs to 11 residues. The V and J ends lost 4 bases and 6 bases respectively, with 10 bases between them. Germline V lookup: CDR1 SQVTM, CDR2 ANQGSEA. CDR3: CSVGGLGEQYF. The DNA for the CDR3 is TGCAGCGTTGGGGGGCTCGGCGAGCAGTACTTC.

This clone was found once. This chain connects TRBV6-1 to TRBJ2-1; a possible D gene is TRBD1 (5 bases). Trimming took off 6 bases at V and 9 bases at J, with 15 bases between the two ends. CDR1 MNHNS and CDR2 SASEGT come from the germline V gene. The CDR3 extends over 13 amino acids. CDR3 sequence (DNA): TGTGCCAGCAGCCGAACCGAAAGGGGTGAGCAGTTCTTC. Protein product: CASSRTERGEQFF.

The table lists this clone with a few counts. The CDR3 DNA reads TGTGCCAGCAGCCGGGACAGGGCTCAGAGGGATGGCTACACCTTC. Its translation: CASSRDRAQRDGYTF. This chain joins TRBV14 and TRBJ1-2; TRBD1 agrees at 9 bases. The CDR3 is made up of 15 amino acids. Trimming cost V 4 bases and J 6 bases; bases outside gene matches: 9. Per the germline V gene, CDR1 is SGHDN and CDR2 is FVKESK.

This chain uses TRBV7-9 with TRBJ2-7; D remains unclear. CDR3 length equals 12 residues. Trimming took off 7 bases at V and 7 bases at J, with 14 bases between the two ends. Per germline, CDR1 SEHNR and CDR2 FQNEAQ (reference sequence). In DNA form, the CDR3 reads TGTGCCAGCACCGAGGACGGCCGGGAGCAGTACTTC. Translated, it gives CASTEDGREQYF.

The table lists this clone with a count of one. This chain uses TRBV6-5 with TRBJ1-2; D not certain. Per the germline V gene, CDR1 is MNHEY and CDR2 is SVGAGI. This CDR3 spans 12 amino acids. Trimming stripped 4 bases from V and 8 bases from J, with 11 bases between. Here the CDR3 reads CASSSEFGGYTF. The CDR3 bases are TGTGCCAGCAGTTCCGAGTTCGGAGGCTACACCTTC.

The V call is TRBV18, the J call TRBJ2-7; a weak D match, TRBD2 (5 bases). This CDR3 comprises 14 residues. Germline V CDR1 and CDR2: KGHSH, LQKENI. V was trimmed by 0 bases and J by 2 bases, leaving 8 bases between them. CDR3: CASSPPSGTYEQYF. CDR3 in DNA: TGTGCCAGCTCACCACCCAGCGGTACCTACGAGCAGTACTTC.

The chain uses TRBV7-8 and TRBJ2-3; TRBD2 agrees at 12 bases. Germline CDR1 is SGHVS and CDR2 is FQNEAQ. The CDR3 totals 16 residues. V dropped 5 bases and J dropped 2; count of bases not matched to a gene: 5. The CDR3 loop reads CASSLGLAGNTDTQYF. Written as DNA, the CDR3 is TGTGCCAGCAGCCTCGGACTAGCGGGAAACACAGATACGCAGTATTTT.

The chain links TRBV7-9 to TRBJ2-7; 7 bases map to TRBD1. V lost 5 bases to trimming and J lost 3 bases; unmatched junction nucleotides: 4. CDR3 length equals 13 residues. Germline CDR1 SEHNR, CDR2 FQNEAQ (reference sequence). Here the CDR3 DNA reads TGTGCCAGCAGCCTGAGGGACAGCTACGAGCAGTACTTC. Protein product: CASSLRDSYEQYF.

This rearrangement joins TRBV10-1 to TRBJ2-2; 8 bases agree with TRBD2. The CDR3 spans 16 residues. The germline gives CDR1 WNHNN, CDR2 SYGVQD (reference sequence). J was trimmed by 4 bases and V by 8 bases; bases with no gene match: 12. CDR3 in amino acids: CASSLGGRIGTGELFF. CDR3 DNA sequence: TGCGCCAGCTCACTTGGCGGGAGGATAGGCACCGGGGAGCTGTTTTTT.

The chain couples TRBV25-1 to TRBJ1-3; D unclear. The CDR3 length is 13 residues. V was trimmed by 5 bases and J by 0 bases, leaving 5 bases between them. Germline assignment: CDR1 MGHDK and CDR2 SYGVNS. Here the CDR3 reads CASSLPSGNTIYF. CDR3 nucleotide sequence: TGTGCCAGCAGTCTACCCTCTGGAAACACCATATATTTT. Complete variable domain (other parts from reference TRBV25-1 and TRBJ1-3): EADIYQTPRYLVIGTGKKITLECSQTMGHDKMYWYQQDPGMELHLIHYSYGVNSTEKGDLSSESTVSRIRTEHFPLTLESARPSHTSQYLCASSLPSGNTIYFGEGSWLTVV.

This rearrangement joins TRBV18 to TRBJ2-1; 7 bases agree with TRBD1. Germline CDR1 and CDR2: KGHSH and LQKENI. The V and J ends lost 2 bases and 0 bases, in that order; junction bases with no gene match: 4. There are 16 residues in the CDR3. Here the CDR3 reads CASSPTQGVSYNEQFF. The CDR3 DNA sequence: TGTGCCAGCTCACCAACCCAGGGGGTCTCCTACAATGAGCAGTTCTTC.

J is TRBJ1-3 and V is TRBV4-1; 8 bases fit TRBD1. Germline trimming cut 0 bases from V and 2 bases from J; bases unmatched to any gene: 6. From germline, CDR1 is MGHRA and CDR2 YSYEKL. The CDR3 consists of 17 residues. CDR3 nucleotides: TGCGCCAGCAGCCAAGAAGTGACAGGGGTAGCTGGAAACACCATATATTTT. It specifies CASSQEVTGVAGNTIYF.

The chain joins TRBV27 to TRBJ1-4; D is unclear. CDR1 is MNHEY, CDR2 SMNVEV, per germline (reference sequence). This CDR3 contains 16 residues. V dropped 5 bases and J dropped 0 bases, with 13 bases sitting between them. CDR3 sequence: CASSLEPLATNEKLFF. The CDR3 DNA follows: TGTGCCAGCAGTCTAGAACCGTTGGCAACTAATGAAAAACTGTTTTTT.

The rearrangement uses TRBV7-9 and TRBJ2-5; 11 bases are shared with TRBD2. The CDR3 is 18 residues long. CDR1 and CDR2 (germline): SEHNR, FQNEAQ (reference sequence). The trim removed 1 base at V and 9 bases at J, leaving 16 bases unmatched. The CDR3 DNA sequence: TGTGCCAGCAGCTTAGTATCAGGGGGACTAGCGGTACGTGGGGCCCAGTACTTC. Its translation is CASSLVSGGLAVRGAQYF.

The chain carries TRBV28 and TRBJ1-3; D is unresolved. Deletions cut 1 base from V and 0 bases from J, with 13 bases between. Germline V gene lookup returns CDR1 MDHEN and CDR2 SYDVKM. The CDR3 is 17 amino acids. The CDR3 spells CASSLYRVQSSGNTIYF. CDR3 nucleotide sequence: TGTGCCAGCAGTTTATATAGGGTTCAATCCTCTGGAAACACCATATATTTT.

V gene TRBV7-9 combines with J gene TRBJ2-7; D remains ambiguous. The CDR3 consists of 13 residues. Germline CDR1 reads SEHNR; CDR2 reads FQNEAQ (reference sequence). Trimming took 6 bases from V and 5 from J, leaving 14 bases between them. CDR3 nucleotide sequence: TGTGCCAGCAGAACCAGTGGGGTAAACGAGCAGTACTTC. It yields the protein CASRTSGVNEQYF.

The rearrangement joins TRBV28 to TRBJ1-2; D is ambiguous. The length of the CDR3 is 14 residues. V was trimmed by 2 bases and J by 6 bases, leaving 13 bases between them. Germline CDR1 MDHEN, CDR2 SYDVKM. The CDR3 DNA reads TGTGCCAGCAGTTTAGCTGGCCGAACTAATGGCTACACCTTC. This sequence encodes CASSLAGRTNGYTF.

The chain is built from TRBV7-9 and TRBJ1-5, with 10 bases matching TRBD1. Trimming at V came to 1 base and at J to 10 bases, leaving 13 bases not matched to a gene. This CDR3 has 17 amino acids. Germline CDR1 and CDR2: SEHNR and FQNEAQ (reference sequence). CDR3 sequence (DNA): TGTGCCAGCAGCTTAGTAAGGGCCGGGACAGGGGATCGCCCCCAGCATTTT. Its protein is CASSLVRAGTGDRPQHF.

This clone was detected only once. The gene calls are TRBV28 and TRBJ1-5; 9 nucleotides line up with TRBD1. Germline V lookup: CDR1 MDHEN, CDR2 SYDVKM. The CDR3 runs 14 residues. J lost 6 bases, V lost 7 bases, and 7 bases had no gene match. CDR3 DNA: TGTGCCAGCAAAAGGGACAGGGTAGGTCAGCCCCAGCATTTT. As protein: CASKRDRVGQPQHF.